Listed below are T cell receptor beta chains from one sample, sequenced in a study of blood T cell repertoires in COVID-19. TCRdb's copy holds only in-frame clones and misses some; the assay was immunoSEQ multiplex PCR. The sample consists of tens of thousands of clones, roughly 80% of them appearing once. Sequencing was done on a sample of peripheral blood. Every receptor here comes from a human donor in a cohort sampled during active COVID-19. CDR3s leave out the opening cysteine and the closing phenylalanine or tryptophan. A D gene is named only where the DNA matches it firmly. Expanded clones are given a class, and other clones once, few, many or no size at all.

J: TRBJ2-5
V: TRBV2
D: TRBD2
size: .
CDR3: ASRHPGLAQETQY

J: TRBJ2-7
V: TRBV11-3
D: .
size: few
CDR3: ASSLAAGAEQY

J: TRBJ2-1
V: TRBV28
D: TRBD1
size: .
CDR3: ASSQGRPRDRVFTSYNEQF

J: TRBJ2-1
V: TRBV27
D: .
size: .
CDR3: ASSPRWAHEQF

J: TRBJ1-1
V: TRBV2
D: .
size: .
CDR3: ASMGTHYLEAF

J: TRBJ2-5
V: TRBV11-2
D: TRBD2
size: .
CDR3: ASSSGLAGGQKTQY

J: TRBJ2-7
V: TRBV24-1
D: TRBD1
size: .
CDR3: ATLRTGDYEQY

J: TRBJ1-2
V: TRBV6-5
D: .
size: .
CDR3: ASSYEVRVYGYT

J: TRBJ1-2
V: TRBV6-5
D: TRBD1
size: .
CDR3: ASQAEQGVGGYT

J: TRBJ1-2
V: TRBV7-8
D: TRBD1
size: .
CDR3: ASSPGGREYGYT

J: TRBJ2-2
V: TRBV7-3
D: TRBD2
size: few
CDR3: ASSGTSGYTGELF

J: TRBJ1-3
V: TRBV18
D: TRBD1
size: .
CDR3: ASSPTFTGTGGENTIY

J: TRBJ2-7
V: TRBV28
D: .
size: few
CDR3: ASRMDSYEQY

J: TRBJ1-1
V: TRBV9
D: TRBD1
size: .
CDR3: ASSVKSGGPAF

J: TRBJ1-2
V: TRBV4-2
D: TRBD1
size: .
CDR3: ASSQVDRGDGYT

J: TRBJ2-3
V: TRBV11-1
D: .
size: .
CDR3: ASSGRLGDTQY

J: TRBJ1-1
V: TRBV11-3
D: TRBD1
size: .
CDR3: ASSPGQDVTEAF

J: TRBJ2-1
V: TRBV5-4
D: TRBD1
size: .
CDR3: ASSFGGQGGYNEQF

J: TRBJ2-3
V: TRBV2
D: TRBD2
size: .
CDR3: ASSPASGRHTDTQY

J: TRBJ2-1
V: TRBV7-3
D: .
size: .
CDR3: ASSLMAVSYNEQF

J: TRBJ1-4
V: TRBV3-1/TRBV3-2
D: .
size: once
CDR3: ASSLRSANEKLF

J: TRBJ2-7
V: TRBV2
D: .
size: few
CDR3: ASSPNWSSYEQY

J: TRBJ2-5
V: TRBV27
D: TRBD1
size: once
CDR3: ASSLLTGGGETQY

J: TRBJ2-2
V: TRBV3-1/TRBV3-2
D: TRBD2
size: .
CDR3: ASNWGGDRTGELF

J: TRBJ1-1
V: TRBV6-6
D: TRBD1
size: .
CDR3: ASKVRTGGRNTEAF

J: TRBJ2-1
V: TRBV30
D: TRBD2
size: .
CDR3: AWSENSGAYNEQF

J: TRBJ2-5
V: TRBV12-3/TRBV12-4
D: .
size: .
CDR3: ASRMTGQETQY

J: TRBJ2-1
V: TRBV4-1
D: .
size: .
CDR3: ASSQDLGASGSSYNEQF

J: TRBJ2-4
V: TRBV28
D: TRBD1
size: .
CDR3: ASSSGGSTKNIQY

J: TRBJ2-5
V: TRBV2
D: TRBD2
size: .
CDR3: ASSPGGATRAQETQY

J: TRBJ2-7
V: TRBV28
D: TRBD1
size: .
CDR3: ASRDPGTAYEQY

J: TRBJ2-1
V: TRBV19
D: TRBD2
size: .
CDR3: ASSRREIYNEQF

J: TRBJ2-7
V: TRBV19
D: TRBD2
size: .
CDR3: ASSLAGVPYEQY

J: TRBJ1-2
V: TRBV20-1
D: .
size: few
CDR3: SAEANGYT

J: TRBJ2-1
V: TRBV24-1
D: .
size: once
CDR3: ATSDLRQGGRNEQF

J: TRBJ2-1
V: TRBV18
D: .
size: .
CDR3: ASRVGGTSSYNEQF

J: TRBJ2-7
V: TRBV27
D: TRBD1
size: once
CDR3: ASTPRGQGTYEQY

J: TRBJ2-6
V: TRBV3-1/TRBV3-2
D: .
size: .
CDR3: ASSQGTRYSGANVLT

J: TRBJ2-7
V: TRBV7-2
D: TRBD1
size: .
CDR3: ASTPGLRGHEQY

J: TRBJ2-5
V: TRBV23-1
D: .
size: .
CDR3: ASSRRGWETQY

J: TRBJ2-5
V: TRBV15
D: .
size: once
CDR3: ATSRGGKTQY

J: TRBJ1-1
V: TRBV5-5
D: .
size: many
CDR3: ASSLDQDSLAEAF

J: TRBJ1-1
V: TRBV6-4
D: .
size: .
CDR3: ASSDRPGSGTEAF

J: TRBJ1-3
V: TRBV11-2
D: TRBD1
size: few
CDR3: ASSLLPRGRIRDTIY

J: TRBJ2-7
V: TRBV5-4
D: .
size: once
CDR3: ASSLGGTGVRSYEQY

J: TRBJ2-1
V: TRBV29-1
D: .
size: .
CDR3: SVGGLSYNEQF

J: TRBJ1-2
V: TRBV6-1
D: .
size: .
CDR3: ASSEMGGLYGYT

J: TRBJ2-5
V: TRBV7-7
D: .
size: .
CDR3: ASSLSDRQSTQY

J: TRBJ1-2
V: TRBV2
D: .
size: .
CDR3: ASIENRPGYGYT